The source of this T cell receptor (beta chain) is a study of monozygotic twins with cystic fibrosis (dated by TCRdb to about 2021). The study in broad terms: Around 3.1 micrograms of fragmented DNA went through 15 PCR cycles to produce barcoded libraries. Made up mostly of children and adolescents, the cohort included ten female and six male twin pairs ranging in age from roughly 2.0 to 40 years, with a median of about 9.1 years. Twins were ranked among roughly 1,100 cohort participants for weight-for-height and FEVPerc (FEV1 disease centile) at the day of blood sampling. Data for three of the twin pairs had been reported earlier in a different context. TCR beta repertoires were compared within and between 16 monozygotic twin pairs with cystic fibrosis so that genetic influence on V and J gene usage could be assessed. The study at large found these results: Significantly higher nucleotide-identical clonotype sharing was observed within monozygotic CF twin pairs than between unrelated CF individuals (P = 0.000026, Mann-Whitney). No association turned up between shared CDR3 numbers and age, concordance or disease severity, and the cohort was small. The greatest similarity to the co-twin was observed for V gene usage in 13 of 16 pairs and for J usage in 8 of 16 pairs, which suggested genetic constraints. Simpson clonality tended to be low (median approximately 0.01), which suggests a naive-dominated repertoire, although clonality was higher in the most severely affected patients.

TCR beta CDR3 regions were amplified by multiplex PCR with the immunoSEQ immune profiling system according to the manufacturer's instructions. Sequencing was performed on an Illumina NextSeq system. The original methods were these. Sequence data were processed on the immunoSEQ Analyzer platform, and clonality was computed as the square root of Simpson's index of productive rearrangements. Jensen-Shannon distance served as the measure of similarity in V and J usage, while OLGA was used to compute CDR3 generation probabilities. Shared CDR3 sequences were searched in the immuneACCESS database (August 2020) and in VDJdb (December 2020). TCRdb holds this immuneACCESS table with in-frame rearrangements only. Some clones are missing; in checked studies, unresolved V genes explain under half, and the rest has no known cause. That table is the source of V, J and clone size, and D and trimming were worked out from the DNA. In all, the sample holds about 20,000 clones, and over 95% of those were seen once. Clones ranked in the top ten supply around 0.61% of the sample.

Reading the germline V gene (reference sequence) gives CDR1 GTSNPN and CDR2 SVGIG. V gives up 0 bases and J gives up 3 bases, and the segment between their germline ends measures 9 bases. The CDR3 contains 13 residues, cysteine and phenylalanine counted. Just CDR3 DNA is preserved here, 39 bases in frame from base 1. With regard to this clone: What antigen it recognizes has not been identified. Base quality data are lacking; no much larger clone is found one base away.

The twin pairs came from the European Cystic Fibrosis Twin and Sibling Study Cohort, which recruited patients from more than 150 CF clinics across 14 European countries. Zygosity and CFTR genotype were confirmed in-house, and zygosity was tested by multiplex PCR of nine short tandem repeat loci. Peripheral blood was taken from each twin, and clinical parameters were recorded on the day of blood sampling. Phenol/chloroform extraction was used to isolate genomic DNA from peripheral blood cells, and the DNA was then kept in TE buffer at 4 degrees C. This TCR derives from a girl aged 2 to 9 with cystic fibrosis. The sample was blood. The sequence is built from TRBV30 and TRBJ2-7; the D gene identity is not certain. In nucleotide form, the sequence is TGTGCCTGGAGTGTCCTAGACGGCTACGAGCAGTACTTC. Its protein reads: CAWSVLDGYEQYF.